This T cell receptor beta chain stems from a study of CD8 T cells in Susac syndrome. Study-wide points: It was acknowledged in the study that the number of individuals who were included in its TCR sequencing and HLA analysis was relatively small.

With random hexamers, 0.5 to 1 ug RNA was reverse transcribed. With immunoSEQ multiplex PCR, TCR beta CDR3 was amplified across 54 Vbeta and 13 Jbeta. TCRdb re-called the immunoSEQ multiplex PCR reads through MiXCR, storing one row per CDR3 protein. Found here are around 170,000 distinct CDR3 sequences, about 90% of them singletons; the top ten hold approximately 0.082%. With respect to this clonotype: Antigen specificity is unknown.

Germline V lookup: CDR1 ENHRY, CDR2 SYGVKD. V was shortened by 5 bases and J by 9 bases, with 20 bases between the two germline ends. This CDR3 spans 14 amino acids. Sequencing input: CD4+ T cells from PBMCs. The rearrangement uses TRBV10-3 and TRBJ2-7; the D call may be TRBD1 or TRBD2 (6 bases each). This clonotype originated in a human donor in good health. CDR3 sequence: CAISTKTGRFAQYF. In nucleotides, the CDR3 is TGTGCCATCAGTACGAAAACAGGGAGGTTTGCGCAGTACTTC.